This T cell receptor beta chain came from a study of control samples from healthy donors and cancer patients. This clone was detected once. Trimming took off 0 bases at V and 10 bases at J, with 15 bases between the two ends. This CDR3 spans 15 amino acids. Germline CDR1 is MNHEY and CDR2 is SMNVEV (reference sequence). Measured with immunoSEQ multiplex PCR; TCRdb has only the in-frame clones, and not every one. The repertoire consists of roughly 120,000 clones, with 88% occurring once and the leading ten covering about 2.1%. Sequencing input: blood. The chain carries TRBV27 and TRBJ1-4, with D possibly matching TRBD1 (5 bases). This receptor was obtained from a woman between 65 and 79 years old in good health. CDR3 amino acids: CASSLSTGGRGKLFF. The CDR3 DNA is TGTGCCAGCAGTTTATCAACCGGGGGACGGGGAAAACTGTTTTTT.